The next 10 T cell receptor beta chains were all read from a single sample in a study of Ad26.COV2.S vaccination and SARS-CoV-2 variants. Treatment noted: roughly 18 received Ad26.COV2.S at low or high dose, single or two shots; about 5 received placebo; per-sample allocation not given. Sampling happened 63 days after the first vaccine or placebo injection. Data came from immunoSEQ multiplex PCR; TCRdb stores just in-frame clones and leaves some out. The sample gives 380,000 or so clones, about 80% of which show up once; approximately 7% is in the top ten. Specimen: peripheral blood, collected in a trial of Ad26.COV2.S vaccine versus placebo. These receptor sequences come from a person between 18 and 65 years old who received the Ad26.COV2.S COVID-19 vaccine or a placebo.

The rearrangement joins TRBV30 to TRBJ1-3, with D perhaps matching TRBD1 (6 bases). V was trimmed by 8 bases and J by 4 bases, leaving 15 bases between them. Germline CDR1 GTSNPN, CDR2 SVGIG (reference sequence). There are 13 residues in the CDR3. The CDR3 nucleotides read TGTGCCAGTGTGGGACAATTAGGAAACACCATATATTTT. Translated: CASVGQLGNTIYF.

V gene TRBV4-1 combines with J gene TRBJ2-1, with 10 bases fitting TRBD2. The CDR3 is 16 amino acids. J was trimmed by 0 bases and V by 1 base; bases with no gene match: 0. Germline CDR1 reads MGHRA; CDR2 reads YSYEKL. The CDR3 nucleotides are TGCGCCAGCAGCCAAGCTAGCGGGAGCTCCTACAATGAGCAGTTCTTC. Amino acid sequence: CASSQASGSSYNEQFF.

This chain connects TRBV6-5 to TRBJ1-5; 9 bases are a match to TRBD1. This CDR3 spans 13 amino acids. CDR1 and CDR2 from the germline V gene are MNHEY and SVGAGI. V dropped 8 bases and J dropped 7; count of bases not matched to a gene: 6. In DNA, the CDR3 is TGTGCCAGCTCGGACAGGGGATGGCAGCCCCAGCATTTT. Residues: CASSDRGWQPQHF.

The V call is TRBV5-6, the J call TRBJ1-4; D is unresolved. Trimming removed 1 base from V and 1 base from J, with 5 bases in between. Germline V lookup: CDR1 SGHDT, CDR2 YYEEEE. This CDR3 has 14 amino acids. DNA of the CDR3: TGTGCCAGCAGCTTGTGGCAAACTAATGAAAAACTGTTTTTT. Protein: CASSLWQTNEKLFF.

The chain carries TRBV2 and TRBJ2-1; the match to TRBD1 covers 9 bases. In germline, CDR1 is SNHLY, CDR2 FYNNEI. V trimming: 5 bases; J trimming: 1 base; junction bases outside the gene matches: 3. The CDR3 length is 15 residues. The CDR3 sequence: CASSMDRGSYNEQFF. The CDR3 region has the DNA TGTGCCAGCAGTATGGACAGGGGTTCCTACAATGAGCAGTTCTTC. The full variable domain, in which reference TRBV2 and TRBJ2-1 provide the parts outside the CDR3, is EPEVTQTPSHQVTQMGQEVILRCVPISNHLYFYWYRQILGQKVEFLVSFYNNEISEKSEIFDDQFSVERPDGSNFTLKIRSTKLEDSAMYFCASSMDRGSYNEQFFGPGTRLTVL.

V gene TRBV6-1 combines with J gene TRBJ2-7; the D call may be TRBD1 or TRBD2 (5 bases each). The CDR3 runs to 15 residues. Germline V gene data show CDR1 as MNHNS and CDR2 as SASEGT. The V gene lost 2 bases and the J gene lost 0 bases, with 11 bases spanning the gap. CDR3 bases: TGTGCCAGCAGTGAACCCGGGGCCCTCTCCTACGAGCAGTACTTC. Its translation: CASSEPGALSYEQYF.

The CDR3 is CASSFRDGYTF. As DNA, the CDR3 is TGTGCCAGCAGCTTCAGGGATGGCTACACCTTC. The gene calls are TRBV7-9 and TRBJ1-2; TRBD1 is a possible D gene (5 bases). V was clipped by 3 bases and J by 6 bases, with 5 bases between them. The CDR3 runs to 11 residues. Germline V gene sequence: CDR1 SEHNR, CDR2 FQNEAQ (reference sequence).

V usage is TRBV7-9 and J usage is TRBJ2-7; D is possibly TRBD1 or TRBD2 (6 bases each). Germline V gives CDR1 SEHNR, CDR2 FQNEAQ (reference sequence). The CDR3 has 14 amino acids. V was shortened by 5 bases and J by 6 bases, with 17 bases between the two germline ends. CDR3 region: CASSLGGTLGEQYF. The CDR3 bases are TGTGCCAGCAGCCTCGGGGGCACCCTAGGCGAGCAGTACTTC.

The chain links TRBV5-1 to TRBJ1-3, with D possibly TRBD1 on 6 matching bases. Germline V lookup: CDR1 SGHRS, CDR2 YFSETQ. The V end was cut by 4 bases, the J end by 2 bases, with 16 bases between. This CDR3 is 16 amino acids long. DNA for the CDR3: TGCGCCAGCAGCCCCCCCGGAGGGGGGACTGGAAACACCATATATTTT. Its translation: CASSPPGGGTGNTIYF. Combining the CDR3 with reference TRBV5-1 and TRBJ1-3 gives the whole variable domain KAGVTQTPRYLIKTRGQQVTLSCSPISGHRSVSWYQQTPGQGLQFLFEYFSETQRNKGNFPGRFSGRQFSNSRSEMNVSTLELGDSALYLCASSPPGGGTGNTIYFGEGSWLTVV.

The V gene is TRBV6-5, the J gene TRBJ1-6, with D possibly being TRBD1 (5 bases). Germline CDR1 MNHEY, CDR2 SVGAGI. The CDR3 has 14 amino acids. V was shortened by 0 bases and J by 7 bases, with 7 bases between the two germline ends. The CDR3 spells CASSYSGGNSPLHF. The CDR3 bases are TGTGCCAGCAGTTACTCGGGGGGAAATTCACCCCTCCACTTT.